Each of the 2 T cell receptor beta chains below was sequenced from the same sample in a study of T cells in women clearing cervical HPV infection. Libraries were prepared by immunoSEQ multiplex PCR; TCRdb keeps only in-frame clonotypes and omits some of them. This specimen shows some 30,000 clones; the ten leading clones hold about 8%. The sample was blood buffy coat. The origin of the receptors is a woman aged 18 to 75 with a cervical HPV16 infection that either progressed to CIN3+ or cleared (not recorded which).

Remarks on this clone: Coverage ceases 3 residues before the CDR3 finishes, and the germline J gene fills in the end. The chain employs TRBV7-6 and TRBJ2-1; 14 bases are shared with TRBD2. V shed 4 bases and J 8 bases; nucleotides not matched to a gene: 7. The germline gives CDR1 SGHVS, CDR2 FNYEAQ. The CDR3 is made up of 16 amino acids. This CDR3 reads CASSSGLAGARDEQFF. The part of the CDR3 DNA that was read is TGTGCCAGCAGCTCGGGACTAGCGGGGGCCCGCGATGAG.

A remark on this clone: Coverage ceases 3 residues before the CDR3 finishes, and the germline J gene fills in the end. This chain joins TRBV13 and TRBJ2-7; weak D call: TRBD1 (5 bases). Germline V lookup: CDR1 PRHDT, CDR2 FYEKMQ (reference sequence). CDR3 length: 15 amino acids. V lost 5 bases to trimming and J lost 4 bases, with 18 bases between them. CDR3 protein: CASSGSGSIGYEQYF. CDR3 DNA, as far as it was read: TGTGCCAGCAGCGGATCAGGGTCAATCGGATACGAG.